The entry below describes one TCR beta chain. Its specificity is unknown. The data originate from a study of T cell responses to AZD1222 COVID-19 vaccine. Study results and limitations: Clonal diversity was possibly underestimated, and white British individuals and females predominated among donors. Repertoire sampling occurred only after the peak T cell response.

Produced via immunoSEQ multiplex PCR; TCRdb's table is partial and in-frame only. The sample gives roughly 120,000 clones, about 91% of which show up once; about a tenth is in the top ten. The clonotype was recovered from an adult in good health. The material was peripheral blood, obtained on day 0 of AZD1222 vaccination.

CDR3 amino acids: CASSQPAGQDYGYTF. The CDR3 region has the DNA TGTGCCAGCAGCCAACCCGCGGGACAGGACTATGGCTACACCTTC. The genes are TRBV3-1 (or the pseudogene TRBV3-2) and TRBJ1-2; 8 bases map to TRBD1. V lost 2 bases and J lost 3; bases outside the gene matches: 5. The germline CDR1 and CDR2 sequences are LGHDT and YNNKEL (reference sequence). The length of the CDR3 is 15 residues.